The sequence of this TCR beta chain was determined in a study of CD8 T cells in ankylosing spondylitis. TCRdb used MiXCR to reprocess the 5' RACE reads, holding one entry per CDR3 protein. The sample consists of approximately 520,000 distinct CDR3 sequences, under 5.5% of them appearing once. Study observations and caveats: Ankylosing spondylitis blood appeared to be characterized by a TCR beta motif of about 8 highly homologous variants.

This clonotype was picked up a small number of times. Its antigen is not known. Germline V gene sequence: CDR1 LGHNA, CDR2 YNFKEQ. V lost 1 base to trimming and J lost 2 bases; unmatched junction nucleotides: 3. The CDR3 sequence is 16 residues long. The sample consisted of blood, either unsorted or a sorted T cell fraction (not recorded which). The receptor's source is a male donor with ankylosing spondylitis. This sequence joins TRBV4-2 and TRBJ2-3; 10 nucleotides line up with TRBD2. The CDR3 reads CASSQAAGGPTDTQYF. The CDR3 DNA sequence: TGTGCCAGCAGCCAAGCAGCGGGGGGGCCCACAGATACGCAGTATTTT.